The subject of this entry is one TCR beta chain. The antigen is not known. The data were taken from a study of cytomegalovirus exposure and HLA in healthy donors. General observations from the study: Rare TCR sequences predominated, though certain public TCRs were found in many donors. Cytomegalovirus association was listed for about 170 TCR beta chains. It was confirmed in vitro that a few of the CMV-associated chains were specific for CMV antigens. According to reports, the classifier identified cytomegalovirus status with high specificity and sensitivity.

Libraries were prepared by immunoSEQ multiplex PCR; TCRdb keeps only in-frame clonotypes and omits some of them. The top ten hold under 2.5% of the sample, which has more than 45,000 clones, about 93% seen once. The CDR3 is 13 amino acids. V lost 4 bases, J lost 6 bases, and 7 bases stayed unmatched. Germline CDR1 reads SGHRS; CDR2 reads YFSETQ. V usage is TRBV5-1 and J usage is TRBJ2-7; 7 nucleotides align to TRBD2. This clonotype was obtained from a young man in good health and CMV-seronegative. Sequencing input: PBMCs. CDR3 sequence: CASSLSGEGEQYF. Written as DNA, the CDR3 is TGCGCCAGCAGCCTCAGCGGGGAGGGCGAGCAGTACTTC.